The TCR beta chain under discussion was sequenced for a study of T-cell memory formation after mild COVID-19. One entry per CDR3 protein results from TCRdb running MiXCR on the 5' RACE reads. The data hold over 45,000 distinct CDR3 sequences, with around a quarter observed a single time. This clonotype was obtained from a man aged 18 to 30 who had mild COVID-19 (a few samples of this study predate the infection). Cell type and time point are not known. Sequencing was performed on PBMCs or a T cell subset sorted from them (not recorded which).

The CDR3 protein is CSVDSTSGLYSYNEQFF. CDR3 DNA sequence: TGCAGCGTTGATAGTACTAGCGGGCTCTACTCCTACAATGAGCAGTTCTTC. V and J are TRBV29-1 and TRBJ2-1; 9 nucleotides agree with TRBD2. V was clipped by 3 bases and J by 0 bases; unmatched bases: 9. The CDR3 covers 17 residues. In germline, CDR1 is SQVTM, CDR2 ANQGSEA.